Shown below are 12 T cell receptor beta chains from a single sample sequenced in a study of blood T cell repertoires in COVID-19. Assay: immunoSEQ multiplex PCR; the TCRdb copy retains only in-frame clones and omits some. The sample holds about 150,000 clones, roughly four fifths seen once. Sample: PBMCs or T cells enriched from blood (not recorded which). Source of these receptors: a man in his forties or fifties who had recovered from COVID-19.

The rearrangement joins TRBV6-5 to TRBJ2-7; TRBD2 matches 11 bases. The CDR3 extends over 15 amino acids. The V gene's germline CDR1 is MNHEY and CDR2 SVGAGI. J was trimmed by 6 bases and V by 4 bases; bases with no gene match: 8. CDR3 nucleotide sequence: TGTGCCAGCAGTTCCCGGACTAGCGGGCGGGGCGAGCAGTACTTC. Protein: CASSSRTSGRGEQYF.

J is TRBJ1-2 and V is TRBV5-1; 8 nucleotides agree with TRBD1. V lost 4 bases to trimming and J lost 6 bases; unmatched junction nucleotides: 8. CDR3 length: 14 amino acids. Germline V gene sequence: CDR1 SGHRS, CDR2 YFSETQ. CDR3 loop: CASSPLDRVNGYTF. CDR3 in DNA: TGCGCCAGCAGCCCATTGGACAGGGTTAATGGCTACACCTTC.

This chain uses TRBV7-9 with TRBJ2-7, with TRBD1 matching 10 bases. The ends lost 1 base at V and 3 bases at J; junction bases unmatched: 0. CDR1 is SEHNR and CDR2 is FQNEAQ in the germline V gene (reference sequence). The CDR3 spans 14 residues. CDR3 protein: CASSLGDRGYEQYF. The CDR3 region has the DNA TGTGCCAGCAGCTTAGGGGACAGGGGCTACGAGCAGTACTTC.

Here the CDR3 reads CASSRNPGTGGYEQYF. In DNA form, the CDR3 reads TGTGCCAGCTCACGAAACCCCGGGACAGGGGGTTACGAGCAGTACTTC. The V and J genes are TRBV18 and TRBJ2-7, with 11 bases matching TRBD1. The CDR3 is made up of 16 amino acids. Germline trimming cut 4 bases from V and 4 bases from J; bases unmatched to any gene: 9. Germline assignment: CDR1 KGHSH and CDR2 LQKENI.

CDR3 bases: TGTGCCAGTAGTCTTCCCCGACAGGGTCTAGCTAATGAAAAACTGTTTTTT. Its translation is CASSLPRQGLANEKLFF. This chain links TRBV19 with TRBJ1-4; TRBD1 matches at 7 bases. This CDR3 region has 17 residues. Per germline, CDR1 LNHDA and CDR2 SQIVND (reference sequence). V trimming: 5 bases; J trimming: 3 bases; junction bases outside the gene matches: 12.

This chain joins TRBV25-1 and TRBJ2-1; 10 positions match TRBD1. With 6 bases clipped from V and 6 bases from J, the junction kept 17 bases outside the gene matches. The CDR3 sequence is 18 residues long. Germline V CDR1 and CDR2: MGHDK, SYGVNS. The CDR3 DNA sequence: TGTGCCAGCAGCCTCAATCCCTCGGACAGGGGGAGCTTCAATGAGCAGTTCTTC. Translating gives CASSLNPSDRGSFNEQFF.

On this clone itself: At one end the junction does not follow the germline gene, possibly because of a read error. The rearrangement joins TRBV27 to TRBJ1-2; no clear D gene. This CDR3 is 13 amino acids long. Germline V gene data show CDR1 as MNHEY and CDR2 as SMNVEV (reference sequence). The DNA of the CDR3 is TGTGCCAGCAGCTTATCGAGGGCCTATGGCTACACCTTC. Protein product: CASSLSRAYGYTF.

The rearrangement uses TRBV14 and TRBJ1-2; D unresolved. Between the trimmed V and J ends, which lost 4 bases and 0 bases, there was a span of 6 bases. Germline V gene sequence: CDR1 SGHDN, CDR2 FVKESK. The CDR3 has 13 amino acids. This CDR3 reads CASSPTPNYGYTF. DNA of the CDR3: TGTGCCAGCAGCCCGACACCTAACTATGGCTACACCTTC.

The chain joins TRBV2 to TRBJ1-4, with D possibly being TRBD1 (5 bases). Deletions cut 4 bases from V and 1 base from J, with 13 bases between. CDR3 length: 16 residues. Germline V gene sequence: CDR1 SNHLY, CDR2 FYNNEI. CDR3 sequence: CASSAGFRLTNEKLFF. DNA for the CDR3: TGTGCCAGCAGTGCAGGGTTCCGTCTAACTAATGAAAAACTGTTTTTT. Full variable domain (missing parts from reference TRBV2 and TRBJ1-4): EPEVTQTPSHQVTQMGQEVILRCVPISNHLYFYWYRQILGQKVEFLVSFYNNEISEKSEIFDDQFSVERPDGSNFTLKIRSTKLEDSAMYFCASSAGFRLTNEKLFFGSGTQLSVL.

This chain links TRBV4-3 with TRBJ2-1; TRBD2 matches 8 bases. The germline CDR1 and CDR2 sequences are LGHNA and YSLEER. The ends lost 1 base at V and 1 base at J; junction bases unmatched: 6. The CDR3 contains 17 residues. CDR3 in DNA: TGCGCCAGCAGCCAAGGTGTTAGCGGGGCGTCCTACAATGAGCAGTTCTTC. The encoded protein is CASSQGVSGASYNEQFF.

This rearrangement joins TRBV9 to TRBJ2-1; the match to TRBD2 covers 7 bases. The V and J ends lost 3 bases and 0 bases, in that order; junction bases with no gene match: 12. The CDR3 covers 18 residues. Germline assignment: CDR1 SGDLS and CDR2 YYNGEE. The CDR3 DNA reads TGTGCCAGCAGCGAGCCCCTTTCTAGCGGACACTCCTACAATGAGCAGTTCTTC. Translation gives CASSEPLSSGHSYNEQFF.

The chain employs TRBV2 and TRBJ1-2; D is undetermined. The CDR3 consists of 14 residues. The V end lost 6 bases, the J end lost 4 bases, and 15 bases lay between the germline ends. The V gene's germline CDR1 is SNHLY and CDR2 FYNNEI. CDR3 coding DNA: TGTGCCAGCAGCGACCGACGGGGTAGCTATGGCTACACCTTC. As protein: CASSDRRGSYGYTF.